This TCR beta chain stems from a study of control samples from healthy donors and cancer patients. The assay was immunoSEQ multiplex PCR, and TCRdb's table has in-frame clones only and misses some. The data show some 73,000 clones, roughly 92% seen once. The sample comprised blood. The origin of this receptor is a woman between 40 and 55 years old in good health.

The CDR3 loop reads CASISRVAVNTEAFF. The CDR3 DNA follows: TGTGCCAGTATCTCCAGGGTTGCCGTGAACACTGAAGCTTTCTTT. V is TRBV19 and J is TRBJ1-1, with a tentative D call TRBD1 (5 bases). CDR3 length: 15 residues. CDR1 is LNHDA and CDR2 is SQIVND in the germline V gene (reference sequence). Trimming took off 7 bases at V and 0 bases at J, with 15 bases between the two ends. The variable domain in full, completed from reference TRBV19 and TRBJ1-1, reads DGGITQSPKYLFRKEGQNVTLSCEQNLNHDAMYWYRQDPGQGLRLIYYSQIVNDFQKGDIAEGYSVSREKKESFPLTVTSAQKNPTAFYLCASISRVAVNTEAFFGQGTRLTVV.